Presented here are 24 T cell receptor beta chains from one specimen sequenced in a study of T cells in Graves' hyperthyroidism and ophthalmopathy (dated by TCRdb to about 2019). The method was multiplex PCR. Sequencing took place on an Illumina HiSeq 2000. Amplification of TCR beta CDR3 regions was carried out from RNA transcripts. For the first round of RT-PCR on the TCR CDR3, the HTBI primer set was used together with the Qiagen OneStep RT-PCR kit. TCRdb trimmed public reads at Q25 via fastp, called clones via MiXCR and kept in-frame beta chains. Rows matching on CDR3 protein sequence are summarized as one entry with the most common DNA and genes. Present in this sample are roughly 260,000 distinct CDR3 sequences, roughly 15% of which were seen just once. 13% of the sample lies in the top ten. Source material: blood. The receptors derive from a woman between 40 and 55 years old with Graves' hyperthyroidism that later progressed to Graves' ophthalmopathy.

This clonotype was found many times. The CDR3 DNA reads as TGTGCCTGGAGTGGAGCAACTAATGAAAAACTGTTTTTT. Amino acid sequence: CAWSGATNEKLFF. This rearrangement joins TRBV30 to TRBJ1-4; D is unresolved. Trimming removed 1 base at V and 0 bases at J, with 3 bases between. The germline CDR1 and CDR2 sequences are GTSNPN and SVGIG (reference sequence). This CDR3 region has 13 residues.

This clonotype appeared many times. The chain recombines TRBV6-1 with TRBJ2-3; D is possibly TRBD2 (6 bases). CDR3 length: 15 residues. Between the trimmed V and J ends, which lost 8 bases and 0 bases, there was a span of 15 bases. The germline CDR1 and CDR2 sequences are MNHNS and SASEGT. CDR3 protein: CASAKNRGSTDTQYF. The CDR3 DNA reads as TGTGCCAGCGCCAAAAATCGGGGGAGCACAGATACGCAGTATTTT.

Ten or more counts support this clonotype. The chain combines TRBV30 with TRBJ2-1, with 8 bases matching TRBD2. Germline V CDR1 and CDR2: GTSNPN, SVGIG (reference sequence). The CDR3 is made up of 13 amino acids. V lost 7 bases to trimming and J lost 5 bases; unmatched junction nucleotides: 7. This CDR3 is CALSSGFHNEQFF. The CDR3 DNA follows: TGTGCCTTGTCTAGCGGGTTTCACAATGAGCAGTTCTTC.

This clonotype was seen ten or more times. The genes are TRBV20-1 and TRBJ1-1; D is possibly TRBD1 (5 bases). Germline CDR1 and CDR2: DFQATT and SNEGSKA (reference sequence). The CDR3 runs 13 residues. Deletions cut 2 bases from V and 1 base from J, with 8 bases between. The CDR3 DNA is TGCAGTGCTAGACGGGGGTGGAACACTGAAGCTTTCTTT. It yields the protein CSARRGWNTEAFF.

This clonotype was seen repeatedly, ten times or more. The chain has TRBV10-1 and TRBJ2-7, with D possibly matching TRBD1 (5 bases). The germline V gene has CDR1 WNHNN and CDR2 SYGVQD (reference sequence). This CDR3 has 14 residues. V lost 3 bases and J lost 8, with 17 bases in between. The DNA for the CDR3 is TGCGCCAGCAGTGAAAATATACAGGCTCAGAAGCAGTACTTC. This translates into CASSENIQAQKQYF.

The chain links TRBV6-2 or TRBV6-3 to TRBJ2-1, with D possibly being TRBD1 or TRBD2 (5 bases each). The V and J ends lost 5 bases and 9 bases respectively, with 17 bases between them. The CDR3 has 14 residues. Germline V gene sequence: CDR1 MNHEY, CDR2 SVGEGT. CDR3 coding DNA: TGTGCCAGCAGTGTGGGGGTATGGTCCAGTGAGCAGTTCTTC. Residues: CASSVGVWSSEQFF.

This clonotype was observed many times. V gene TRBV30 combines with J gene TRBJ1-6; D is perhaps TRBD1 (5 bases). With 1 base removed from V and 16 bases from J, the gap between germline ends came to 11 bases. Germline loops: CDR1 GTSNPN, CDR2 SVGIG (reference sequence). This CDR3 comprises 11 residues. The CDR3 here is CAWSGDGELHF. Here the CDR3 DNA reads TGTGCCTGGAGTGGGGACGGGGAACTCCACTTT.

This clonotype was recorded a few times. This chain connects TRBV19 to TRBJ1-1; D is unresolved. CDR3 length: 13 residues. Germline V CDR1 and CDR2: LNHDA, SQIVND (reference sequence). Trimming removed 10 bases at V and 5 bases at J, with 17 bases between. The CDR3: CATAPGLGTEAFF. The CDR3 DNA reads TGTGCCACCGCCCCGGGCCTTGGGACTGAAGCTTTCTTT.

There are many counts of this clonotype. V usage is TRBV28 and J usage is TRBJ1-5, with D hard to call. Per the germline V gene, CDR1 is MDHEN and CDR2 is SYDVKM. V was clipped by 4 bases and J by 2 bases, with 15 bases between them. The CDR3 totals 16 residues. CDR3 in DNA: TGTGCCAGCAGTTCGTTATTAGGGATGGGCAATCAGCCCCAGCATTTT. It translates to CASSSLLGMGNQPQHF.

This clonotype was counted at least ten times. The CDR3: CASSLMRISSYEQYF. Written as DNA, the CDR3 is TGTGCCAGCAGCTTGATGAGGATAAGCTCCTACGAGCAGTACTTC. The chain combines TRBV5-6 with TRBJ2-7, with D unresolved. Germline CDR1 and CDR2: SGHDT and YYEEEE. The CDR3 length is 15 residues. Trimming stripped 1 base from V and 0 bases from J, with 11 bases between.

This clonotype came up many times. CDR3 loop: CASSTGQGMQPQHF. The DNA of the CDR3 is TGTGCCAGTAGTACCGGACAGGGAATGCAGCCCCAGCATTTT. The chain combines TRBV19 with TRBJ1-5, with TRBD1 identical over 8 bases. Germline V gives CDR1 LNHDA, CDR2 SQIVND (reference sequence). CDR3 length equals 14 residues. V dropped 4 bases and J dropped 7; count of bases not matched to a gene: 6.

This clonotype was seen a handful of times. A read error may be the cause here, since a much bigger clone is one base away. The rearrangement uses TRBV12-3 or TRBV12-4 and TRBJ1-1, with TRBD1 matching 8 bases. The CDR3 runs to 16 residues. The CDR3 here is CASSPWTGQTNAEAFF. The CDR3 bases are TGTGCCAGCAGTCCCTGGACAGGGCAGACGAACGCTGAAGCTTTCTTT.

There are many counts of this clonotype. CDR3 DNA: TGTGCCACCAGCAGAGAAGCCGGGGAAAATTACGAGCAGTACTTC. Its protein product is CATSREAGENYEQYF. The V gene is TRBV15, the J gene TRBJ2-7, with D perhaps matching TRBD2 (5 bases). This CDR3 comprises 15 residues. V was clipped by 0 bases and J by 4 bases, with 13 bases between them. Germline lookup yields CDR1 LNHNV and CDR2 YYDKDF (reference sequence). Variable domain in full (rest from reference TRBV15 and TRBJ2-7): DAMVIQNPRYQVTQFGKPVTLSCSQTLNHNVMYWYQQKSSQAPKLLFHYYDKDFNNEADTPDNFQSRRPNTSFCFLDIRSPGLGDTAMYLCATSREAGENYEQYFGPGTRLTVT.

This clonotype was observed at least ten times. The chain joins TRBV6-1 to TRBJ2-1, with 8 bases identical to TRBD2. CDR3 length: 16 amino acids. J was trimmed by 7 bases and V by 6 bases; bases with no gene match: 14. The germline gives CDR1 MNHNS, CDR2 SASEGT. CDR3 residues: CASRRNSGIGGNEQFF. CDR3 coding DNA: TGTGCCAGCAGAAGAAATAGCGGGATAGGCGGGAATGAGCAGTTCTTC.

This clonotype showed up many times. V and J are TRBV11-2 and TRBJ2-2; D is uncertain. The CDR3 totals 14 residues. Germline V gene lookup returns CDR1 SGHAT and CDR2 FQNNGV. V was clipped by 4 bases and J by 5 bases, with 11 bases between them. CDR3 in DNA: TGTGCCAGCAGCTCCGCTCTAGTTACCGGGGAGCTGTTTTTT. Protein: CASSSALVTGELFF.

This clonotype was seen a handful of times. V gene TRBV7-3 combines with J gene TRBJ2-1, with 8 bases identical to TRBD2. J was trimmed by 1 base and V by 5 bases; bases with no gene match: 31. The CDR3 runs to 24 residues. Looked up from germline, CDR1 is SGHTA and CDR2 is FQGTGA. The chain's CDR3 is CASSPGGELVGAGTWIRSYNEQFF. As DNA, the CDR3 is TGTGCCAGCAGCCCGGGGGGGGAGCTGGTCGGGGCGGGGACCTGGATAAGGTCCTACAATGAGCAGTTCTTC.

A remark on this clonotype: Since a much larger clone is just one base distant, this may be a read error. This rearrangement joins TRBV2 to TRBJ2-6; D perhaps matches TRBD1 (5 bases). In germline, CDR1 is SNHLY, CDR2 FYNNEI. The CDR3 sequence is 16 residues long. The CDR3 sequence is CASRVDRHSGADVLTF. For the CDR3, the DNA is TGTGCCAGCAGGGTAGACAGACACTCTGGGGCCGACGTCCTGACTTTC.

For this clonotype: A read error may be the cause here, since a much bigger clone is one base away. The chain combines TRBV28 with TRBJ2-1; D is unresolved. The germline CDR1 and CDR2 sequences are MDHEN and SYDVKM. The CDR3 spans 15 residues. For the CDR3, the DNA is TGTGCCAGCAGTTTATTCGGGTTGACGTACAATGGGCAGTTCTTC. Translating it yields CASSLFGLTYNGQFF.

This clonotype was observed at least ten times. This chain connects TRBV19 to TRBJ2-5; TRBD1 matches at 8 bases. The CDR3 extends over 13 amino acids. Germline loops: CDR1 LNHDA, CDR2 SQIVND (reference sequence). V dropped 3 bases and J dropped 6; count of bases not matched to a gene: 3. The CDR3 DNA is TGTGCCAGTAGTATCGGACAGGGACAGACCCAGTACTTC. This encodes CASSIGQGQTQYF.

The sample holds many counts of this clonotype. The chain has TRBV11-3 and TRBJ2-3, with 10 nucleotides matching TRBD2. V lost 5 bases to trimming and J lost 6 bases; unmatched junction nucleotides: 8. The CDR3 runs to 15 residues. From germline, CDR1 is SGHNT and CDR2 YENEEA. The CDR3 loop is CASSPKASGSDTQYF. The CDR3 DNA sequence: TGTGCCAGCAGCCCGAAGGCTAGCGGGAGCGATACGCAGTATTTT.

This clonotype was picked up many times. The chain uses TRBV27 and TRBJ1-6; 9 nucleotides agree with TRBD1. The CDR3 is 14 amino acids. Unmatched junction bases numbered 5, after V lost 5 bases and J lost 9 bases. In germline, CDR1 is MNHEY, CDR2 SMNVEV (reference sequence). The CDR3 loop is CASSLGTGLSPLHF. The CDR3 nucleotides read TGTGCCAGCAGTCTGGGGACAGGGCTTTCACCCCTCCACTTT.

This clonotype was seen at least ten times. This chain uses TRBV15 with TRBJ2-7; no firm D call. CDR1 LNHNV and CDR2 YYDKDF come from the germline V gene (reference sequence). The CDR3 covers 13 residues. Between the trimmed V and J ends, which lost 0 bases and 2 bases, there was a span of 5 bases. CDR3 sequence reads: CATSRDLPYEQYF. In DNA form, the CDR3 reads TGTGCCACCAGCAGAGACCTGCCCTACGAGCAGTACTTC.

Of note for this clonotype: A much larger clone sits a single nucleotide away, making a read error possible. The chain has TRBV28 and TRBJ2-2; D gene ambiguous. Trimming took off 8 bases at V and 4 bases at J, with 11 bases between the two ends. CDR3 length equals 13 residues. CDR1 MDHEN and CDR2 SYDVKM come from the germline V gene. The CDR3 region has the DNA TGTGCCAGCGGTCAGAAATTCACCGGGGAGCTGTTTTTT. This translates into CASGQKFTGELFF.

This clonotype occurred many times. The V gene is TRBV28, the J gene TRBJ2-7, with TRBD1 as a possible D gene (5 bases). Between the trimmed V and J ends, which lost 5 bases and 3 bases, there was a span of 17 bases. The CDR3 covers 15 residues. Germline V gene lookup returns CDR1 MDHEN and CDR2 SYDVKM. CDR3 protein: CASSIIDSMDYEQYF. The CDR3 DNA follows: TGTGCCAGCAGTATAATAGACAGCATGGACTACGAGCAGTACTTC.